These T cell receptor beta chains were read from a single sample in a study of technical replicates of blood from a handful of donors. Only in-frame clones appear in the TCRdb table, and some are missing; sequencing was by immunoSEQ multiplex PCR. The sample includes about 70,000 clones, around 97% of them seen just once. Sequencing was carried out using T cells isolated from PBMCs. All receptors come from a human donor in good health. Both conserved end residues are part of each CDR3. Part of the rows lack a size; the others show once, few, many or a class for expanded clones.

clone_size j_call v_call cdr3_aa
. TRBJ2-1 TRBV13 CASSHSLTSPNEQFF
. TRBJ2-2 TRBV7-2 CASSLVPRGGGELFF
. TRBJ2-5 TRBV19 CASSERGGLIEETQYF
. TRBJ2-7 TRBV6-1 CASRPRGSSYEQYF
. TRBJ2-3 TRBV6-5 CASSFREGSDTQYF
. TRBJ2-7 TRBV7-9 CASSLVPSEFYEQYF
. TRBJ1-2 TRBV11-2 CASSLVRDSHGYTF
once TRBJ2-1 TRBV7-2 CASSLRFPHPRRNNEQFF
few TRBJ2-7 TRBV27 CASSSPLNYEQYF
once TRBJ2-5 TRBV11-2 CASSAGTSGRAQTQYF
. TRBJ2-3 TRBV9 CASSALTDTQYF
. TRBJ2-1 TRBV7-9 CASSYPPGLAGDNEQFF
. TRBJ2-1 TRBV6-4 CASSDFAGGENEQFF
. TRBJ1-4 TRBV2 CASSTLDRVEFEKLFF
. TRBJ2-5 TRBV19 CASSIRTGFQETQYF
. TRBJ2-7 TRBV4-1 CASSQEVGLTYYEQYF
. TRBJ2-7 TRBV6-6 CASSHQPTGVTYEQYF
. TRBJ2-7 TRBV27 CASSRPGTGAYEQYF
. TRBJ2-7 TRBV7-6 CASSLPPGSSYEQYF
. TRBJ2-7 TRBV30 CAWSVTGGTYEQYF
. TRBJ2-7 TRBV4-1 CASSQPTSGRAYEQYF
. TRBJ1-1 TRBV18 CASSPTFAGEAFF
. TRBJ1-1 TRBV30 CAWRFGRHTTWFF
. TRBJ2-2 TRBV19 CASSIRGGGNGELFF
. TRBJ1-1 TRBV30 CAWSSRGNTEAFF
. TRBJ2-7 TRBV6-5 CASRWGGYEQYF
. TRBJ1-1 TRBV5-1 CASRSTANTEAFF
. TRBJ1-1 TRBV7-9 CASRQMGATEAFF
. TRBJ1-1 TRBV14 CASSQQGARNTEAFF
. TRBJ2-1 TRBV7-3 CASRQLAGGDNEQFF
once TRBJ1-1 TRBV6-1 CASRITSMNTEAFF
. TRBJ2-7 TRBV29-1 CSAETGTAYEQYF
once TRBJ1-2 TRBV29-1 CSVLSPGQNYGYTF
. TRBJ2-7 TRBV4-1 CASSHALTSGLSYEQYF
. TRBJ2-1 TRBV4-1 CASSQDRNEQFF
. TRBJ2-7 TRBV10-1 CASSVHLSYEQYF